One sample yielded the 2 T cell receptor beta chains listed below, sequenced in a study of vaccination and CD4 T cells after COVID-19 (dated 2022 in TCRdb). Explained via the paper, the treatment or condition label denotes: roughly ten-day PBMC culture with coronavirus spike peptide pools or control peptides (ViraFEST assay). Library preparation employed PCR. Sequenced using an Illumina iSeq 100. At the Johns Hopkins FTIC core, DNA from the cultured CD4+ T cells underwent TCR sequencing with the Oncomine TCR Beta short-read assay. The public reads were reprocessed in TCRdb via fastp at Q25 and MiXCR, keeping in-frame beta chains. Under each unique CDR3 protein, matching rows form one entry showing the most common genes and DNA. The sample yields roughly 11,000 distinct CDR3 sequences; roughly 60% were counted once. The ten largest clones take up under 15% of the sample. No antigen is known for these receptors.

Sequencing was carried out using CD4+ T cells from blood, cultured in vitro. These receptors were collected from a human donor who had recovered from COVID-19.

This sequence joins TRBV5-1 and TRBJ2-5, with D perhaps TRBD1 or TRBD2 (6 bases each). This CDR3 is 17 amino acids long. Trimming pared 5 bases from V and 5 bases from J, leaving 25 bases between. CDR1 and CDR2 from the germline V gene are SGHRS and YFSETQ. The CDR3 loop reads CASSLSGRRGRGETQYF. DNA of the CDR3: TGCGCCAGCAGTCTGAGCGGTCGCCGGGGGCGAGGGGAGACCCAGTACTTC.

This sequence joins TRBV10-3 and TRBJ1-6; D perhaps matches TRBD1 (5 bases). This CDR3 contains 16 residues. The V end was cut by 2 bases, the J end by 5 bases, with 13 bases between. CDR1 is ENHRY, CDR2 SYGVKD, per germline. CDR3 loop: CAISEHRFDDNSPLHF. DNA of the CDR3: TGTGCCATCAGTGAGCACAGGTTCGATGATAATTCACCCCTCCACTTT.